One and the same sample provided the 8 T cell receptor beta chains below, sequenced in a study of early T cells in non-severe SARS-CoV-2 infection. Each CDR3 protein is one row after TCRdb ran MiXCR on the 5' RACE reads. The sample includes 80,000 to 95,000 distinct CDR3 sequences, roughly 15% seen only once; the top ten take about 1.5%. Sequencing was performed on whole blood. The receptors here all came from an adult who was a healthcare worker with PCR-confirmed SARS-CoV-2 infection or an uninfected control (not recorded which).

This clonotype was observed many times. Here the CDR3 DNA reads TGTGCCAGCAGCGCGGGGCGCGGATTCTCCTACAATGAGCAGTTCTTC. Amino acids: CASSAGRGFSYNEQFF. J is TRBJ2-1 and V is TRBV9, with D tentatively TRBD1 or TRBD2 (5 bases each). Germline CDR1 SGDLS, CDR2 YYNGEE. The CDR3 is 16 residues long. V was shortened by 3 bases and J by 0 bases, with 13 bases between the two germline ends. The variable domain in full, completed from reference TRBV9 and TRBJ2-1, reads DSGVTQTPKHLITATGQRVTLRCSPRSGDLSVYWYQQSLDQGLQFLIQYYNGEERAKGNILERFSAQQFPDLHSELNLSSLELGDSALYFCASSAGRGFSYNEQFFGPGTRLTVL.

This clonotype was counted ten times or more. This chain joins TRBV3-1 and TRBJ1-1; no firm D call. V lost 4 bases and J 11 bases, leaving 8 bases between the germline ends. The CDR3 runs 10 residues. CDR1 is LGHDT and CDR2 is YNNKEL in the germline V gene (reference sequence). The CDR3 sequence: CASSPPMAFF. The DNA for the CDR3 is TGTGCCAGCAGCCCCCCGATGGCTTTCTTT.

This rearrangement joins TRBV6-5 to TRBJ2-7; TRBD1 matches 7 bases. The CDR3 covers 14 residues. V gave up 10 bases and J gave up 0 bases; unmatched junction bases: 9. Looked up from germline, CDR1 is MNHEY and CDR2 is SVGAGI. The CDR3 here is CATREQGFSYEQYF. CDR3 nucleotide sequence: TGTGCCACCCGGGAACAGGGGTTCTCCTACGAGCAGTACTTC.

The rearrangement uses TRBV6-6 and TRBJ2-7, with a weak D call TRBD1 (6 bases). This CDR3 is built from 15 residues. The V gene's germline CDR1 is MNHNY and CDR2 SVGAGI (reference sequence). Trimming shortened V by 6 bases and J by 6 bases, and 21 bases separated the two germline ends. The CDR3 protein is CASRETTGLAGEQYF. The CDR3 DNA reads TGTGCCAGCAGAGAAACTACAGGGTTGGCCGGCGAGCAGTACTTC.

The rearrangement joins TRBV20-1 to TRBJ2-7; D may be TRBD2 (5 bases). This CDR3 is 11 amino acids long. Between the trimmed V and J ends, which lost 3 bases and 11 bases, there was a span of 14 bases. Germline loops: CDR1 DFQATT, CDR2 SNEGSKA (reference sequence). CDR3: CSARTNTGKYF. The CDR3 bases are TGCAGTGCTAGGACCAACACGGGAAAGTACTTC.

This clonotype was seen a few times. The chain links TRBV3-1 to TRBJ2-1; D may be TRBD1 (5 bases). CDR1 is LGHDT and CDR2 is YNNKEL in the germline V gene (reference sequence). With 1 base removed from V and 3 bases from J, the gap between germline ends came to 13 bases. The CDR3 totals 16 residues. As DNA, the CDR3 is TGTGCCAGCAGCCAAGTCCTTAGACAGATCTACAATGAGCAGTTCTTC. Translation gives CASSQVLRQIYNEQFF.

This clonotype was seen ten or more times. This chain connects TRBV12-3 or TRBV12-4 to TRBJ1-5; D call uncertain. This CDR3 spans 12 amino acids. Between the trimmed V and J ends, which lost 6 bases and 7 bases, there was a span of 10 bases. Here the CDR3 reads CASRGSGQPQHF. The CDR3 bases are TGTGCCAGCAGGGGGTCCGGGCAGCCCCAGCATTTT.

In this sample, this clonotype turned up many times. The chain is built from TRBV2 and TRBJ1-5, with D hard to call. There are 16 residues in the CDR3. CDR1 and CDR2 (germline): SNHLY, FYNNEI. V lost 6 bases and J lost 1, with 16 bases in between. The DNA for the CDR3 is TGTGCCAGCAGATCCAGAACCCAGAGAAGCAATCAGCCCCAGCATTTT. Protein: CASRSRTQRSNQPQHF.